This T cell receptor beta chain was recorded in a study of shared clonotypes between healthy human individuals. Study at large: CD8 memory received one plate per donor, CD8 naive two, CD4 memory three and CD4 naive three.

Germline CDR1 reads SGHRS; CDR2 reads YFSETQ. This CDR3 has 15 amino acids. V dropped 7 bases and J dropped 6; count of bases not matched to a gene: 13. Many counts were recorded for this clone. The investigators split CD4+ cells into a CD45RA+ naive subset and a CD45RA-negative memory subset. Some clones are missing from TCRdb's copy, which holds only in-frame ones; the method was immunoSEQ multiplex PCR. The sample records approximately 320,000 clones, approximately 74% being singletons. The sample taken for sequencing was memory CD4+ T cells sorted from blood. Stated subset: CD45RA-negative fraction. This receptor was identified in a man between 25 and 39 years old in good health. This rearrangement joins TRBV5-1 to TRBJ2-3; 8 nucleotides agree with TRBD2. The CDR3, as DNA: TGCGCCAGCTTCTTGAGCCGGGAGGGCCTCGATACGCAGTATTTT. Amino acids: CASFLSREGLDTQYF.